In this sample, the clone carrying this T cell receptor beta chain turned up a few times. The germline CDR1 and CDR2 sequences are SGHTA and FQGNSA. The length of the CDR3 is 15 residues. V was pared by 5 bases and J by 4 bases, with 9 bases of the junction left unmatched. The time point here: patch test 2, 6 weeks after DPC sensitization. Treatment denoted: therapeutic diphenylcyclopropenone sensitization with weekly scalp DPC. The record originates from a study of human T cells and chemical hapten exposure. Study details: The patch tests put 0.01% DPC on the skin of the upper back and were read 6 days later.

TCRdb independently ran MiXCR on the RACE reads; one entry per CDR3 protein. The profile shows 330,000 or so distinct CDR3 sequences, about 6% of them singletons. The sample here was whole blood, taken in connection with sensitization to the hapten diphenylcyclopropenone (DPC). The chain is built from TRBV7-2 and TRBJ2-7; 9 nucleotides match TRBD2. This clonotype was sampled from a woman younger than 35 with alopecia areata. Some clones in this sample may be carry-over from other donors' samples. This CDR3 is CASSLERGASYEQYF. As DNA, the CDR3 is TGTGCCAGCAGCCTGGAGCGGGGGGCCTCTTACGAGCAGTACTTC. Complete variable domain (other parts from reference TRBV7-2 and TRBJ2-7): GAGVSQSPSNKVTEKGKDVELRCDPISGHTALYWYRQSLGQGLEFLIYFQGNSAPDKSGLPSDRFSAERTGGSVSTLTIQRTQQEDSAVYLCASSLERGASYEQYFGPGTRLTVT.